The entry that follows covers one TCR beta chain sequence. This entry is derived from a study of blood T cell repertoires in COVID-19. Study-wide context: The United States, Italy and Spain were the sources of the acute and convalescent COVID-19 samples. The cDNA or gDNA used as material had been derived from T cells, B-cell-depleted T cells, or PBMCs.

As processed by the authors: Quantification of nucleated cells was approximated via reference gene primer amplification. TCRdb's table, derived via immunoSEQ multiplex PCR, lists solely in-frame clones and lacks some. V and J calls and clone size are copied from that table; D and trimming were computed from the DNA. The sample contains 55,000 to 75,000 clones, 90% of which appear only once. The CDR3 is 13 residues long. CDR1 and CDR2 from the germline V gene are LNHDA and SQIVND (reference sequence). V was cut by 7 bases and J by 3 bases, with 12 bases left in between. The source is a man between 60 and 75 years old with acute or convalescent COVID-19. V usage is TRBV19 and J usage is TRBJ1-1; TRBD1 is a possible D gene (5 bases). The sample taken for sequencing was peripheral blood. CDR3 in DNA: TGTGCCAGTACCATGGACATAGACACTGAAGCTTTCTTT. Its protein is CASTMDIDTEAFF.